The clone carrying this T cell receptor (beta chain) appeared once. Its antigen is not identified. The protocol was immunoSEQ multiplex PCR, while the TCRdb copy is restricted to in-frame clones and leaves out a portion. The sample includes roughly 120,000 clones, roughly 87% of them seen just once. This entry is derived from a study of T cell responses to AZD1222 COVID-19 vaccine. Findings of the study overall: After the peak T cell response, and only then, were repertoires sampled. Baseline serology detected seropositivity in only 5 or 6 AZD1222 recipients. The donors showed a predominance of white British ancestry and of females, with possible underestimation of clonal diversity. Spike regions recognized by vaccine-associated CD4 TCRs spanned the protein, led by 160-218 and 743-854.

The junction had 6 bases not matched to a gene; V was cut back by 3 bases and J by 7 bases. CDR1 and CDR2 from the germline V gene are LNHNV and YYDKDF (reference sequence). The CDR3 contains 15 residues. This TCR derives from an adult in good health. This chain joins TRBV15 and TRBJ1-6; 7 bases are a match to TRBD1. The source material was peripheral blood, sampled on day 0 of AZD1222 vaccination. This chain's CDR3 is CATSRMDRNNSPLHF. CDR3 DNA: TGTGCCACCAGCAGGATGGACAGGAACAATTCACCCCTCCACTTT.